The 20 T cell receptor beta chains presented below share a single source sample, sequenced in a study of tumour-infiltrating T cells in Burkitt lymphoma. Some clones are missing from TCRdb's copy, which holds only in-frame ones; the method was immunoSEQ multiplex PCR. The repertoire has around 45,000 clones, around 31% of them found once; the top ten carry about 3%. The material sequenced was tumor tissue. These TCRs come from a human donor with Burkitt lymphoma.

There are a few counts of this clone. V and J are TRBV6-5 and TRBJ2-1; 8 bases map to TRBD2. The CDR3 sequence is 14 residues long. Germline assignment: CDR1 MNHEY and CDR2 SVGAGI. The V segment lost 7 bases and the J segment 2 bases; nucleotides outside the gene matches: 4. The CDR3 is CASTRGGPYNEQFF. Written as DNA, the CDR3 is TGTGCCAGCACCCGGGGGGGCCCCTACAATGAGCAGTTCTTC.

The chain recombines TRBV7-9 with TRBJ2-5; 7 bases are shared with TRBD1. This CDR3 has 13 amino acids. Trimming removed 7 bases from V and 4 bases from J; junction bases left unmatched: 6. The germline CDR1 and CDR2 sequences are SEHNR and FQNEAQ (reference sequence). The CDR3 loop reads CASIRPGGETQYF. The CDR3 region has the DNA TGTGCCAGCATCCGTCCAGGGGGAGAGACCCAGTACTTC.

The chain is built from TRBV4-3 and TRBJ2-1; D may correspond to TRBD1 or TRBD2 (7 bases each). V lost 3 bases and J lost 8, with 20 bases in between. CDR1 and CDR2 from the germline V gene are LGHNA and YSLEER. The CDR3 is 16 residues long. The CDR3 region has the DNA TGCGCCAGCAGCCAGCAGGGGGGGACAGAAGGATATGAGCAGTTCTTC. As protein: CASSQQGGTEGYEQFF.

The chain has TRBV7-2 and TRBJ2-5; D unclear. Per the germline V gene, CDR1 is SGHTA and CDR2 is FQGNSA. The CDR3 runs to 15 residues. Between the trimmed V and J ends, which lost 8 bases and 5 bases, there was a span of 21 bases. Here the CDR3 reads CASVGRAYLIETQYF. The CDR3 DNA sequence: TGTGCCAGCGTTGGCCGGGCTTATCTTATTGAGACCCAGTACTTC.

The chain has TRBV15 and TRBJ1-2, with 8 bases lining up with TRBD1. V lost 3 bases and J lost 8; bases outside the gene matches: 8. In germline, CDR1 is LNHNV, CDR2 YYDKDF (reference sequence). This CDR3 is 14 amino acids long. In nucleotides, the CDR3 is TGTGCCACCAGCAGGGAGGACAGGGTGAGCGGCTACACCTTC. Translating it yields CATSREDRVSGYTF. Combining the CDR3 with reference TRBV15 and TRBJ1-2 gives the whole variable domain DAMVIQNPRYQVTQFGKPVTLSCSQTLNHNVMYWYQQKSSQAPKLLFHYYDKDFNNEADTPDNFQSRRPNTSFCFLDIRSPGLGDTAMYLCATSREDRVSGYTFGSGTRLTVV.

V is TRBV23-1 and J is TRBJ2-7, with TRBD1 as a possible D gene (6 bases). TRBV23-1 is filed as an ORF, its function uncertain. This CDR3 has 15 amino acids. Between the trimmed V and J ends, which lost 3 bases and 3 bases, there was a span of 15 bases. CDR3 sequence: CASSHPGHLNYEQYF. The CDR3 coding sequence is TGCGCCAGCAGTCACCCGGGACACCTAAACTACGAGCAGTACTTC.

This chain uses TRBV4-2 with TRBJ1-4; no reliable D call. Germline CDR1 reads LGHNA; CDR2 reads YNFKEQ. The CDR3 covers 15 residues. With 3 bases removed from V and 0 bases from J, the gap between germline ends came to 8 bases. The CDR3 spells CASSHGEPTNEKLFF. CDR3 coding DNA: TGTGCCAGCAGCCATGGTGAGCCAACTAATGAAAAACTGTTTTTT.

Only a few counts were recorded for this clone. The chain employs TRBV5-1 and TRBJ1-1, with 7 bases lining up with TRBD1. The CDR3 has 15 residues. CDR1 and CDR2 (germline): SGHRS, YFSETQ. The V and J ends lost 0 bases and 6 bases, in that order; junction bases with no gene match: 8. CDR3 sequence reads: CASSLGSGQVAEAFF. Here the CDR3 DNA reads TGCGCCAGCAGCTTGGGGTCCGGACAGGTCGCTGAAGCTTTCTTT.

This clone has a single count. CDR3 in amino acids: CASSRGTGSSYEQYF. As DNA, the CDR3 is TGCGCCAGCAGCCGAGGGACCGGGAGCTCCTACGAGCAGTACTTC. The V and J genes are TRBV4-1 and TRBJ2-7; the D gene is possibly TRBD2 (6 bases). Germline CDR1 and CDR2: MGHRA and YSYEKL. V dropped 4 bases and J dropped 0 bases, with 13 bases sitting between them. The CDR3 totals 15 residues.

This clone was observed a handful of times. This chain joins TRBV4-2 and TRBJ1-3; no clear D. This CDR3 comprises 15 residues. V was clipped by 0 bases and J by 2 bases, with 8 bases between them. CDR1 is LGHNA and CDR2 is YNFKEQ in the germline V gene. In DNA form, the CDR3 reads TGTGCCAGCAGCCAAGAGGGCAGTACTGGAAACACCATATATTTT. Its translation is CASSQEGSTGNTIYF.

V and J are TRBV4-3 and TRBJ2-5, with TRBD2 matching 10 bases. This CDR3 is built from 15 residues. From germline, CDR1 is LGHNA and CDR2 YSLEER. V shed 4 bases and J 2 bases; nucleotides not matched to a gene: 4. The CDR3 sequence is CASSLSGGPQETQYF. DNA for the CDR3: TGCGCCAGCAGCCTTAGCGGGGGGCCTCAAGAGACCCAGTACTTC.

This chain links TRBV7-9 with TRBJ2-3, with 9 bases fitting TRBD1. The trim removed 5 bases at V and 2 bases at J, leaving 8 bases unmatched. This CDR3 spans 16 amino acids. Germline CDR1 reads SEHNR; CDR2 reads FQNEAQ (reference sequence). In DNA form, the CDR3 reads TGTGCCAGCAGCCGGACCGGGACAGGGTCCACAGATACGCAGTATTTT. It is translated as CASSRTGTGSTDTQYF.

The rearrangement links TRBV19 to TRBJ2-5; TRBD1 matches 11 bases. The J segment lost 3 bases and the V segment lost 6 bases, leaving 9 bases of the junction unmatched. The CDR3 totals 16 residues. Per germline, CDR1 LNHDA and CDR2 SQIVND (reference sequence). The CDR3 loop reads CASSTGRTGGEETQYF. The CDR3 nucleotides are TGTGCCAGTAGCACCGGAAGGACAGGGGGCGAAGAGACCCAGTACTTC.

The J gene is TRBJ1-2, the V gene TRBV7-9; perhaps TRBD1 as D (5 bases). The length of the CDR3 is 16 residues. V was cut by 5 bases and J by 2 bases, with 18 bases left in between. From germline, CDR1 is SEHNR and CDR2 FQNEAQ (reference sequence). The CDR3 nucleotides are TGTGCCAGCAGCAAACCTAATACGGGACGGAACTATGGCTACACCTTC. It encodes CASSKPNTGRNYGYTF. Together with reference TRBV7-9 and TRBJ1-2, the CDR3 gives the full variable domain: DTGVSQNPRHKITKRGQNVTFRCDPISEHNRLYWYRQTLGQGPEFLTYFQNEAQLEKSRLLSDRFSAERPKGSFSTLEIQRTEQGDSAMYLCASSKPNTGRNYGYTFGSGTRLTVV.

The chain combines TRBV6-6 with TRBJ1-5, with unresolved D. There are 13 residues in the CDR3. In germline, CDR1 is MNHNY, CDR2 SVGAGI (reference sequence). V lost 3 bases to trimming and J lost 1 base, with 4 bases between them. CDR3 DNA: TGTGCCAGCAGTTATGGGAGCAATCAGCCCCAGCATTTT. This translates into CASSYGSNQPQHF.

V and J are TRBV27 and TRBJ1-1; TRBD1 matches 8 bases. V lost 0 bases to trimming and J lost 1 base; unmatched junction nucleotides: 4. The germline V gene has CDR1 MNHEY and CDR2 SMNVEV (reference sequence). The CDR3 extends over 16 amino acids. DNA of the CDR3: TGTGCCAGCAGTTTATCCTGGACAGGGACGAACACTGAAGCTTTCTTT. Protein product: CASSLSWTGTNTEAFF.

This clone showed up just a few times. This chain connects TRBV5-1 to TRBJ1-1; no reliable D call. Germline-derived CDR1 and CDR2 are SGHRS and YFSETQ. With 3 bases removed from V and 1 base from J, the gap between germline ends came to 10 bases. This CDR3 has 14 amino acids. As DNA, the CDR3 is TGCGCCAGCAGCTCCTTCGATTCGAACACTGAAGCTTTCTTT. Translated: CASSSFDSNTEAFF.

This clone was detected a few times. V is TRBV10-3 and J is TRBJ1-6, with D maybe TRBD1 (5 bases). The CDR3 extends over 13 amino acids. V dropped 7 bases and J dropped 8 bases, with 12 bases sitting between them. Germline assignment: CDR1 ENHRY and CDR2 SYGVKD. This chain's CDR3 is CAIKGRADSPLHF. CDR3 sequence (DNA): TGTGCCATCAAGGGCAGGGCGGATTCACCCCTCCACTTT.

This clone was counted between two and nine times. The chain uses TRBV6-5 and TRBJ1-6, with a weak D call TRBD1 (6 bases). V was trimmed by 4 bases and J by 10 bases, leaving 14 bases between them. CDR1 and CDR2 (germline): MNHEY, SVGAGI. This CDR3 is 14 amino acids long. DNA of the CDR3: TGTGCCAGCAGTTCGCCGGACAGCCTATCACCCCTCCACTTT. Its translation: CASSSPDSLSPLHF.

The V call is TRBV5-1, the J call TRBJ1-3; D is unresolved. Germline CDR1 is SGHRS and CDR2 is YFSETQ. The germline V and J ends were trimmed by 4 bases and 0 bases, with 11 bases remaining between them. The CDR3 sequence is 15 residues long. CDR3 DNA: TGCGCCAGCAGCCAGGACGGGAACTCTGGAAACACCATATATTTT. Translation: CASSQDGNSGNTIYF. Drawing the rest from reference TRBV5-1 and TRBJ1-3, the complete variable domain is KAGVTQTPRYLIKTRGQQVTLSCSPISGHRSVSWYQQTPGQGLQFLFEYFSETQRNKGNFPGRFSGRQFSNSRSEMNVSTLELGDSALYLCASSQDGNSGNTIYFGEGSWLTVV.